Shown below are 3 T cell receptor beta chains from a single sample sequenced in a study of neurological immune-mediated disorders. A single record per CDR3 protein comes from TCRdb applying MiXCR to the 5' RACE reads. The top ten hold 15% to 17% of the sample, which has roughly 80,000 distinct CDR3 sequences, 15% to 20% seen once. The sequencing sample was made of PBMCs. All receptors come from a woman aged 40 to 50 in good health.

This clonotype was observed at least ten times. This chain connects TRBV10-3 to TRBJ2-7; TRBD1 is a possible D gene (6 bases). In germline, CDR1 is ENHRY, CDR2 SYGVKD. Deletions cut 0 bases from V and 2 bases from J, with 8 bases between. The CDR3 has 14 residues. The CDR3 loop is CAISESPGAYEQYF. As DNA, the CDR3 is TGTGCCATCAGTGAGTCGCCAGGGGCCTACGAGCAGTACTTC.

There are many counts of this clonotype. The chain has TRBV5-6 and TRBJ2-3; D may be TRBD1 or TRBD2 (6 bases each). Germline V gene data show CDR1 as SGHDT and CDR2 as YYEEEE. The V end lost 0 bases, the J end lost 2 bases, and 10 bases lay between the germline ends. This CDR3 is built from 15 residues. The CDR3 DNA reads as TGTGCCAGCAGCTTGGAAGGGGGGCCCACAGATACGCAGTATTTT. The encoded protein is CASSLEGGPTDTQYF. Using reference TRBV5-6 and TRBJ2-3 for the parts outside the CDR3, the full variable domain is DAGVTQSPTHLIKTRGQQVTLRCSPKSGHDTVSWYQQALGQGPQFIFQYYEEEERQRGNFPDRFSGHQFPNYSSELNVNALLLGDSALYLCASSLEGGPTDTQYFGPGTRLTVL.

This clonotype was counted many times. The rearrangement links TRBV7-2 to TRBJ2-3; TRBD2 is a possible D gene (5 bases). Germline V gene data show CDR1 as SGHTA and CDR2 as FQGNSA. This CDR3 is 15 amino acids long. Trimming pared 1 base from V and 2 bases from J, leaving 10 bases between. CDR3 amino acids: CASSLVLVHTDTQYF. The CDR3 DNA follows: TGTGCCAGCAGCTTAGTACTAGTACACACAGATACGCAGTATTTT.